This T cell receptor (beta chain) was documented in a study of long-term antiretroviral therapy in people with HIV. Study-level findings and limits: The data indicate that diversity increased after ART but remained below transplant donor controls. The clones with expansion before ART were dominant in the repertoire at all time points.

This clone came up once. Antigen unknown. The authors ran the immunoSEQ assay, v3.0, at survey level. Sequencing set out to capture about 35,000-55,000 T-cell genomes per sample. Repertoires were generated with immunoSEQ multiplex PCR, while TCRdb's copy carries only in-frame clones and drops some. The data hold 30,000 to 50,000 clones, with around 85% observed a single time. The cryopreserved samples used held about 1-10 million PBMC prior to extraction of DNA. This clonotype was obtained from a woman aged 50 to 65 with HIV. The sample in question was unsorted PBMCs, obtained 1.2 years after starting antiretroviral therapy.

In DNA form, the CDR3 reads TGTGCCAGTAGACTCGGGGGGGACAGGGGTTCCTATGGCTACACCTTC. Residues: CASRLGGDRGSYGYTF. The chain combines TRBV19 with TRBJ1-2; TRBD1 agrees at 10 bases. This CDR3 is 16 amino acids long. Germline values: CDR1 LNHDA, CDR2 SQIVND (reference sequence). V was clipped by 6 bases and J by 4 bases; unmatched bases: 11.